The source of this T cell receptor beta chain is a study of human T cells and chemical hapten exposure. This clonotype was seen at least ten times. The CDR3 consists of 16 residues. V lost 9 bases, J lost 8 bases, and 17 bases stayed unmatched. Germline lookup yields CDR1 SNHLY and CDR2 FYNNEI. Whole blood, unfractionated, served as the material for total RNA extraction. TCRdb passed the 5' RACE reads through MiXCR, listing each CDR3 protein once. This table has about 140,000 distinct CDR3 sequences, about 4.3% appearing once. The genes are TRBV2 and TRBJ2-4; TRBD1 matches at 9 bases. The receptor was derived from a female donor in good health. DNA for the CDR3: TGTGCCAGTCTGCCGGGACAGGGTGTCGGAGCGGACATTCAGTACTTC. This sequence encodes CASLPGQGVGADIQYF.